The 2 T cell receptor beta chains in this list originate from one sample, sequenced in a study of graft-versus-host responses after intestinal transplantation (dated by TCRdb to about 2021). What these receptors recognize is not known. Receptor amplification or capture employed the immunoSEQ multiplex PCR assay. TCRdb re-hosts the immuneACCESS table, in-frame sequences only. Its copies lack some clones; in the studies checked, an unresolved V gene accounts for under half of them, and the cause for the rest is not known. The sample table lists 90,000 to 150,000 clones, 90% to 95% of them with a count of one. The ten largest clonotypes hold 3% to 3.5% of the sample. The time point label on this specimen signifies: cells obtained before transplantation from donor or recipient. The specimen comprised unstimulated CD8+ T cells sorted from spleen or lymph node cells, sampled before intestinal transplant. All receptors derive from a human donor who received an intestinal transplant.

The chain uses TRBV28 and TRBJ2-5; tentative D call: TRBD2 (6 bases). This CDR3 contains 15 residues. The V gene lost 3 bases and the J gene lost 1 base, with 12 bases spanning the gap. Germline CDR1 is MDHEN and CDR2 is SYDVKM. CDR3 nucleotide sequence: TGTGCCAGCAGTTTGGAGGGGCGGGTCCAAGAGACCCAGTACTTC. This sequence encodes CASSLEGRVQETQYF.

This rearrangement joins TRBV6-4 to TRBJ2-1; D is ambiguous. Trimming took 3 bases from V and 2 from J, leaving 17 bases between them. The CDR3 has 17 residues. CDR1 is MRHNA, CDR2 SNTAGT, per germline. The CDR3 DNA follows: TGTGCCAGCAGTGAATTTTGGAGCGCCTCAACCTACAATGAGCAGTTCTTC. As protein: CASSEFWSASTYNEQFF.